The TCR beta chain under discussion was sequenced for a study of cytomegalovirus exposure and HLA in healthy donors. Points from the study as a whole: A prior analysis recorded that most TCR beta V segments were productive about 87% or about 30% of the time. Later, TCR association rates were found to vary by HLA locus, highest for DRB1 and lowest for HLA-C.

The PCR ran on 60 Vbeta and 13 Jbeta primers. The data were produced by immunoSEQ multiplex PCR, yet TCRdb's version contains in-frame clones alone and is incomplete. The table includes under 300,000 clones, around 90% detected once. The V end lost 5 bases, the J end lost 0 bases, and 8 bases lay between the germline ends. This CDR3 region has 14 residues. The germline CDR1 and CDR2 sequences are SGHRS and YFSETQ. A word on this clone: Its antigen is unidentified.

Sequenced: PBMCs. The TCR comes from a girl aged 2-10 years in good health and CMV-seronegative. The chain couples TRBV5-1 to TRBJ2-2; TRBD2 might be the D (6 bases). The CDR3: CASRRDSNTGELFF. CDR3 coding DNA: TGCGCCAGCAGGCGGGACTCGAACACCGGGGAGCTGTTTTTT.